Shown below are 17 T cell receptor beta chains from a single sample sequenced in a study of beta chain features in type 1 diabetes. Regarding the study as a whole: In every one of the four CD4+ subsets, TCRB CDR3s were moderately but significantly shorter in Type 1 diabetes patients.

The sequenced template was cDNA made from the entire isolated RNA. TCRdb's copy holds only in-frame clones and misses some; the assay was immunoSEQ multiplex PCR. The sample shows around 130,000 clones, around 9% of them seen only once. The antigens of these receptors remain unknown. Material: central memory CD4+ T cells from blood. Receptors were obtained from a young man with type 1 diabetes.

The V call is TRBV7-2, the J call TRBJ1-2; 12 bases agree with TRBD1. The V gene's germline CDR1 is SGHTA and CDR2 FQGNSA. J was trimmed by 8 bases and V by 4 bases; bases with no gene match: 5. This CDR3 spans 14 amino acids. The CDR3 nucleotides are TGTGCCAGCAGCTCCCCCGGGACAGGGGGCGGCTACACCTTC. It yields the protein CASSSPGTGGGYTF.

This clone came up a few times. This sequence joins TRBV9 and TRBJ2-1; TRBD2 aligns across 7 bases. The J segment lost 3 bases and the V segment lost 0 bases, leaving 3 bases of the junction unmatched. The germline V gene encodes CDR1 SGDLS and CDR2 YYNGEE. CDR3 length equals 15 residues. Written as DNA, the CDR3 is TGTGCCAGCAGCGTAGAAGCGGGGAACTACAATGAGCAGTTCTTC. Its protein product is CASSVEAGNYNEQFF.

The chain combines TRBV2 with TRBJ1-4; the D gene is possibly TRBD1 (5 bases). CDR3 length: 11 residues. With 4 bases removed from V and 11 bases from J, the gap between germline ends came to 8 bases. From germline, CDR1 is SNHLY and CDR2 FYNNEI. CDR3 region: CASSGEGKLFF. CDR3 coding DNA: TGTGCCAGCAGTGGGGAGGGGAAACTGTTTTTT.

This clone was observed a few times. CDR3 region: CASRRQGVSETQYF. DNA for the CDR3: TGTGCCAGCAGGAGACAGGGCGTATCAGAGACCCAGTACTTC. V and J are TRBV2 and TRBJ2-5; 7 positions agree with TRBD1. V lost 6 bases and J lost 4; bases outside the gene matches: 8. CDR1 SNHLY and CDR2 FYNNEI come from the germline V gene. The CDR3 consists of 14 residues.

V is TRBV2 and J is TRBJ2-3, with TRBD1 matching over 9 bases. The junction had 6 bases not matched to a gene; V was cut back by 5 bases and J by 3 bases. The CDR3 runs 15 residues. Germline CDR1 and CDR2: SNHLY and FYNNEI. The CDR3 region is CASSPRQGGTDTQYF. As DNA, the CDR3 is TGTGCCAGCAGTCCAAGACAGGGGGGAACAGATACGCAGTATTTT.

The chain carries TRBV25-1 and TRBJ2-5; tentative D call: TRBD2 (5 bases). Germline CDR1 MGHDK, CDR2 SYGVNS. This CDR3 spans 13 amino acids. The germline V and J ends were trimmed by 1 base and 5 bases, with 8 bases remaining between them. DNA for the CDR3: TGTGCCAGCAGTGAATCGGGGTTGGAGACCCAGTACTTC. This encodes CASSESGLETQYF.

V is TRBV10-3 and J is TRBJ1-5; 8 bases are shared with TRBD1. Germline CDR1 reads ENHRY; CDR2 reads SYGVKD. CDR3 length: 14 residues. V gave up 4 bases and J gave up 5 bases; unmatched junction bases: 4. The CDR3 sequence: CAISAQQGDQPQHF. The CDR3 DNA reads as TGTGCCATCAGTGCTCAACAGGGGGATCAGCCCCAGCATTTT.

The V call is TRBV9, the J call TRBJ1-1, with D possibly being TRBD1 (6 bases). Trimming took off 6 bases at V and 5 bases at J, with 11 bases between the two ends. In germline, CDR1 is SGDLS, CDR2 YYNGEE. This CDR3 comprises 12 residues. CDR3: CASKSQGTEAFF. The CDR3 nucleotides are TGTGCCAGCAAGAGCCAGGGGACTGAAGCTTTCTTT.

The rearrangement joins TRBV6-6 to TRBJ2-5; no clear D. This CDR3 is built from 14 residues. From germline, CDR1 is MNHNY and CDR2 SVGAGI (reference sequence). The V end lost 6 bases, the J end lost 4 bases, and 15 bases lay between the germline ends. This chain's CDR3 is CASRLENLRETQYF. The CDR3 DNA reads TGTGCCAGCAGGCTCGAGAACCTCCGAGAGACCCAGTACTTC.

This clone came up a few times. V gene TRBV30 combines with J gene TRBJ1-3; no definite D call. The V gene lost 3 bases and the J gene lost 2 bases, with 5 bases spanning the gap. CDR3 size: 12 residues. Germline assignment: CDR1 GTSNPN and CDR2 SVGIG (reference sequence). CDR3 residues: CAWRQPGNTIYF. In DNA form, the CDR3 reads TGTGCCTGGAGACAGCCTGGAAACACCATATATTTT.

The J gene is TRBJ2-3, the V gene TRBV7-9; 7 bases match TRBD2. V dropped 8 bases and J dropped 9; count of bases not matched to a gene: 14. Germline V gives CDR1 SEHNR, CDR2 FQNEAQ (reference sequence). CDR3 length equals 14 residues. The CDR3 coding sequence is TGTGCCAGCCAACCCGACGGCGGGAGAACCACGCAGTATTTT. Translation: CASQPDGGRTTQYF.

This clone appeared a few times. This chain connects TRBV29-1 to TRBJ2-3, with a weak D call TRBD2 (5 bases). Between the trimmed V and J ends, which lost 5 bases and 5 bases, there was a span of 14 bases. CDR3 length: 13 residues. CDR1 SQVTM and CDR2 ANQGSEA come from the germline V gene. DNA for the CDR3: TGCAGCGTTAGATCTAGCACAGAAGATACGCAGTATTTT. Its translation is CSVRSSTEDTQYF.

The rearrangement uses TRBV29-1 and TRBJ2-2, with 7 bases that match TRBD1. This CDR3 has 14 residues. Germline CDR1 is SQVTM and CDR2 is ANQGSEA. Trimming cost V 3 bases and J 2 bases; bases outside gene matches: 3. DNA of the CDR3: TGCAGCGTTGACCGGGACAGCAACACCGGGGAGCTGTTTTTT. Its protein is CSVDRDSNTGELFF.

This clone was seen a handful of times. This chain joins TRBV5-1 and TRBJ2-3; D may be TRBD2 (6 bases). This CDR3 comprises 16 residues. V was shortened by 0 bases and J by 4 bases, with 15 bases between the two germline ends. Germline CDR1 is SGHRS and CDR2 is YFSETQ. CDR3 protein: CASSLAVGGLADTQYF. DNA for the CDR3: TGCGCCAGCAGCTTGGCCGTGGGGGGTCTCGCAGATACGCAGTATTTT.

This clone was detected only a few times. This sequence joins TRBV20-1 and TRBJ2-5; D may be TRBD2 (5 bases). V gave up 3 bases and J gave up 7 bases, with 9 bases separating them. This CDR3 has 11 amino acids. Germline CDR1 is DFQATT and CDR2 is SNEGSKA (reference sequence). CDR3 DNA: TGCAGTGCTAGCTTAGAGGGGACCCAGTACTTC. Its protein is CSASLEGTQYF.

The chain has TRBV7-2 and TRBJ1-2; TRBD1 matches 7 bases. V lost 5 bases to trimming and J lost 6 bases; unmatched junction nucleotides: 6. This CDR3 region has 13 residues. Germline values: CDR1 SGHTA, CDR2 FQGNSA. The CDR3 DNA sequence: TGTGCCAGCAGCCGATATACAGGGGATGGCTACACCTTC. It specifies CASSRYTGDGYTF.

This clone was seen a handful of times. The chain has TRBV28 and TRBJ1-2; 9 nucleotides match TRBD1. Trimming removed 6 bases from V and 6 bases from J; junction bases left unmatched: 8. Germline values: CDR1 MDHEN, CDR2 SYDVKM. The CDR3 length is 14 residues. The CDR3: CASSWGQGLDGYTF. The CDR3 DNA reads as TGTGCCAGCAGCTGGGGACAGGGATTGGATGGCTACACCTTC.